The clone carrying this T cell receptor (beta chain) was seen repeatedly, ten times or more. TCRdb reprocessed the 5' RACE reads with MiXCR, giving one entry per CDR3 protein. The table includes 45,000 or so distinct CDR3 sequences, about 13% detected once. This sample was included in a study of neurological immune-mediated disorders. This CDR3 region has 14 residues. Trimming took off 2 bases at V and 0 bases at J, with 8 bases between the two ends. The sequence was obtained from a female donor in good health. The chain joins TRBV12-3 or TRBV12-4 to TRBJ2-7; D gene unclear. Sequencing was carried out using PBMCs. This CDR3 reads CASSLRRSSYEQYF. The DNA for the CDR3 is TGTGCCAGCAGTTTAAGGCGGAGCTCCTACGAGCAGTACTTC.